This TCR beta chain was observed in a study of blood T cell repertoires in COVID-19. Study summary: Samples representing acute and convalescent COVID-19 were sourced from the United States, Italy and Spain. The analysed material was cDNA or gDNA that came from T cells, B-cell-depleted T cells, or PBMCs.

Between the trimmed V and J ends, which lost 4 bases and 4 bases, there was a span of 11 bases. The CDR3 has 14 amino acids. Germline CDR1 LNHNV, CDR2 YYDKDF (reference sequence). Profiling relied on immunoSEQ multiplex PCR, and the TCRdb table lists in-frame clones only, not all of them. Among about 150,000 clones listed, around 90% were seen once. The clonotype originates from a man aged 55-75 years with acute or convalescent COVID-19. What was sequenced was peripheral blood. V is TRBV15 and J is TRBJ1-5, with D possibly being TRBD1 (5 bases). CDR3 protein: CATSNRGGNQPQHF. CDR3 DNA: TGTGCCACCAGCAATCGGGGGGGGAATCAGCCCCAGCATTTT.